This T cell receptor (beta chain) was captured in a study of human T cells and chemical hapten exposure listed by TCRdb under 2021. About the investigation overall: For sensitization, 2% DPC in acetone was applied to a 2 cm by 2 cm area of upper inner arm skin. Throughout the study period of 20 to 25 weeks, patients also received therapeutic DPC doses to the scalp every week. Patch testing was done on the upper back using Finn chambers containing 0.01% DPC, and results were scored after 6 days according to International Contact Dermatitis Research Group standards. The mostly female patient cohort included alopecia areata with under or over 50% scalp involvement, alopecia totalis and alopecia universalis. Libraries were combined into a pool for sequencing, and differences in TCR yield between samples came mainly from small differences in library volumes within the pool. Peripheral blood TCR repertoire changes were tracked in vivo in alopecia patients during primary and secondary sensitization to the hapten diphenylcyclopropenone (DPC). Blood was sampled from patients pre-sensitization (week 0) and at 2, 6 and about 24 weeks after DPC sensitization. Blood for TCR sequencing was provided by twenty-nine alopecia patients at one to four time points (pre-sensitization, 2, 6 and 24 weeks). The paper as a whole reports these results and caveats: Because every patient had alopecia, a presumed autoimmune disease, the patients' immune response might differ from that of healthy individuals. After repeated subsampling, changes were observed in the strength of the expansion versus patch-test correlation and in the threshold at which the correlation became significant. Patch test score correlated positively with the number of PT1 expanded TCRs, reaching significance at thresholds 8, 16 and 32 but not at 4. Significantly more large CDR3 similarity clusters were formed by expanded TCRs than by pre-sensitization or healthy control sets, consistent with antigen-driven responses. No change with DPC sensitization was found in the number of TCRs above 1 in 1000 frequency, and no evidence of global repertoire structure alterations was found.

A word on this clonotype: Its cognate antigen has yet to be identified. The junction does not match germline at one end; this may be a read error.

The germline V gene (reference sequence) sets CDR1 to SGHNT and CDR2 to YYREEE. The CDR3 covers 15 residues, taking in both the cysteine and the phenylalanine. The sequence is cut down to CDR3 DNA, 45 bases in frame from base 1. Sample time point, as interpreted from the label and publication: patch test 1, 2 weeks after DPC sensitization. The sample's treatment or condition label, in plain terms: therapeutic diphenylcyclopropenone sensitization with weekly scalp DPC. At each patch-test visit, blood was drawn before the patch test was applied. Patients were eligible if aged 18 to 70, diagnosed with alopecia and judged suitable for DPC therapy, and pregnant patients were excluded. Total RNA was isolated from unfractionated whole blood collected in Tempus Blood RNA tubes. Library preparation used RACE. Reads for this sample came from a NextSeq 500. During library preparation, unique molecular identifiers were attached to individual cDNA molecules so that TCRs could be counted in a quantitative, reproducible way. For every blood RNA sample, sequencing covered both the TCR alpha and TCR beta chains. In the authors' own workflow: Samples had a median of about 96,000 TCRs, with a range from about 23,224 to 700,000. V, J and CDR3 annotation of the TCR reads was performed with the Decombinator software suite. For PS versus PT1 abundance plots, all samples were subsampled to the same number of TCRs (28,000). Expanded TCRs were defined as absent before sensitization and observed at least eight times at the 2-week time point. TCRdb ran its own pipeline on the public reads, namely fastp trimming at Q25 and MiXCR clone calling, and kept in-frame beta chains. CDR3 protein sequences are deduplicated, and each keeps its most common genes and DNA. The V and J calls reflect TCRdb's pipeline rather than the authors' work. The sample table records 180,000 or so distinct CDR3 sequences; roughly 15% of these occur just once. 1.5% to 2% of the sample belongs to the ten largest clones.

The sequenced sample was whole blood, obtained in connection with sensitization to the hapten diphenylcyclopropenone (DPC). The rearranged segments are TRBV5-4 and TRBJ1-3; TRBD1 is possibly the D segment (6 matching bases). This receptor was taken from a woman aged 25 to 39 with alopecia areata. Some clones in this sample may be carry-over from other donors' samples. The DNA is TGTGTCAGCAGCCCACGAGGGGGTCCTGGAAACACCATATATTTT. This translates into CVSSPRGGPGNTIYF.